This TCR beta chain was observed in a study of cytomegalovirus exposure and HLA in healthy donors. Trimming removed 3 bases from V and 7 bases from J, with 13 bases in between. The germline V gene has CDR1 SNHLY and CDR2 FYNNEI. The CDR3 length is 14 residues. Researchers ran the PCR with 60 Vbeta and 13 Jbeta primers. Produced via immunoSEQ multiplex PCR; TCRdb's table is partial and in-frame only. The sample comprises approximately 90,000 clones, approximately 63% of which are singletons, and roughly 6% rests with the top ten. The specimen was PBMCs. The sequence derives from a woman in her 30s in good health and CMV-seronegative. The chain joins TRBV2 to TRBJ1-5, with a tentative D call TRBD1 (6 bases). Here the CDR3 DNA reads TGTGCCAGCAGTGACGGGGGGGCGAGCCAGCCCCAGCATTTT. Protein product: CASSDGGASQPQHF.